Reported below is one TCR beta chain. Its antigen remains unidentified. Germline V gene data show CDR1 as MNHEY and CDR2 as SMNVEV (reference sequence). V lost 4 bases, J lost 5 bases, and 14 bases stayed unmatched. The CDR3 runs to 17 residues. This record belongs to a study of T-cell reconstitution after alpha-beta-depleted transplantation in children. Overall study findings and caveats: About two months after transplant, alpha-beta T cells reportedly came from several hundred expanded graft clones. Hyperexpanded clones declined; after one year, newly produced T cells mostly supplied diversity. Surviving thymic progenitors and recipient T cells were the source of high TCRbeta diversity at day 60 in some patients.

Unique molecular identifiers were incorporated when the TCRbeta library was constructed. MiXCR was run by TCRdb on the PCR reads, yielding one entry per CDR3 protein. The table records approximately 110,000 distinct CDR3 sequences, around 23% of them present only once. The sample in question was PBMCs, mostly from graft donor cells, obtained 180 days after TCRalphabeta/CD19-depleted stem cell transplant. This sequence originates from a male patient aged 2-9 years who had a stem cell transplant for chronic granulomatous disease, so the T cells may come from the graft donor. The gene calls are TRBV27 and TRBJ2-7, with TRBD2 identical over 10 bases. CDR3 region: CASSYLSGRTLWDEQYF. As DNA, the CDR3 is TGTGCCAGCAGTTACCTTAGCGGGAGGACCCTATGGGACGAGCAGTACTTC.